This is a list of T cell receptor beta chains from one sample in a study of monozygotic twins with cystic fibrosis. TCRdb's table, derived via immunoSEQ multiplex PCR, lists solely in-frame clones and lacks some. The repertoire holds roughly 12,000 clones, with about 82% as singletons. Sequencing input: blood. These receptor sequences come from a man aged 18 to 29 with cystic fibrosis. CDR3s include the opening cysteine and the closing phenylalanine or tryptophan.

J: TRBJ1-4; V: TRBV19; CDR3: CASRQGEKLFF
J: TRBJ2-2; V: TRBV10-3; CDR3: CAISAQTGPGELFF
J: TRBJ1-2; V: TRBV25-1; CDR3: CASSGYRVAGYGYTF
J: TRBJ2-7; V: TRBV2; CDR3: CASCVGQGEEQYF
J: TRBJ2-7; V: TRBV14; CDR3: CASSQDLGEQYF
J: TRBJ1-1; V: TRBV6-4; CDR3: CASSERPGTGSNTEAFF
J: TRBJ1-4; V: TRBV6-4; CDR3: CASSDSPGQGHEKLFF
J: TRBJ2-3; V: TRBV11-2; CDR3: CASSGLRTAFKQSF
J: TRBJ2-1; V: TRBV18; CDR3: CASSPRGAAYNEQFF
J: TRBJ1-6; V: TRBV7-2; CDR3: CASSPRGLRVNSPLHF
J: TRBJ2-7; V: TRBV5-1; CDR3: CASRRTSAYEQYF
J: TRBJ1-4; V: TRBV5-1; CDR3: CASSSEYRGLGTEKLFF
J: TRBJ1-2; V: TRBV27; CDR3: CASSLFGQGRDYGYTF
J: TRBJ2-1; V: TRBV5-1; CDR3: CASSWGTGGRAYNEQFF
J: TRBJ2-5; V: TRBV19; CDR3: CASSSFRREKETQYF
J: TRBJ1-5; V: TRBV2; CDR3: CASRGGTQPQHF
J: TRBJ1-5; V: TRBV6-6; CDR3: CASGQGKNQPQHF
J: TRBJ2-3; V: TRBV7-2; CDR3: CASSLTLVGTDTQYF
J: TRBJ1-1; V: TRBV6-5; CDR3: CASKQGNTEAFF
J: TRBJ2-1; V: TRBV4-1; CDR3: CASSQEPRTASSYNEQFF
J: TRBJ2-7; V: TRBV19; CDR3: CASSIGTGPYEQYF
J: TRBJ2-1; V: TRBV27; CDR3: CASRREAGGWPYEQFF
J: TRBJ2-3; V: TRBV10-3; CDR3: CAISQTPGPSTDTQYF
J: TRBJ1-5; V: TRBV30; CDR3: CAWSVAAGGNQPQHF
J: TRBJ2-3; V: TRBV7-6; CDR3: CASSSTETSTDTQYF
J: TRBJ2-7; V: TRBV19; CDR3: CASSETPTSREQYF
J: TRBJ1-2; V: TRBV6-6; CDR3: CASSPGPRSNYGYTF
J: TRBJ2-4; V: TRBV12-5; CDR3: CASGLGGAKNIQYF
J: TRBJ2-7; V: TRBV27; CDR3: CASQGPASSYEQYF
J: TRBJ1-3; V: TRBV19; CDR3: CATATPQSSGNTIYF
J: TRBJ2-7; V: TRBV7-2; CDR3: CASSLARGHSGGEQYF
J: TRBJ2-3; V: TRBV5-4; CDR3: CASSLLAGDRTQYF
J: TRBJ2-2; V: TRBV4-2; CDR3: CASRQYRQLEYKNTGELFF
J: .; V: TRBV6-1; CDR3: CASSELAGKSYEQYF
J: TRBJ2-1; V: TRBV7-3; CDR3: CASSGSGGPRNEQFF
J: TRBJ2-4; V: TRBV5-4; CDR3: CASSSHLLAGGNIQYF
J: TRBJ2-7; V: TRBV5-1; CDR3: CASNPGETLAYEQYF
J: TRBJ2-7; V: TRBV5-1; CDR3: CASSLSEQYF
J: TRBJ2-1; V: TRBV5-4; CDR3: CASSLGGAENNEQFF
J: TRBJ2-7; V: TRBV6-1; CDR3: CASSEAHGQGVYEQYF
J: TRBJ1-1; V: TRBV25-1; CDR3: CASRAGDTEAFF
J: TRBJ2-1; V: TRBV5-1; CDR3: CASSWMTSGSYNEQFF
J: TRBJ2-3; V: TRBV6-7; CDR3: CASSYSIGGDHTQYF
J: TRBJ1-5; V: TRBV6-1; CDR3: CASSERIGGYNQPQHF
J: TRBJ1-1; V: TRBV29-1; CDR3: CSVEDQWTGKGSEAFF